Following are 28 T cell receptor beta chains from one sample sequenced in a study of beta chain features in type 1 diabetes. These receptors have no known antigen. Points from the study as a whole: Type 1 diabetes patients showed a moderate but significant shortening of TCRB CDR3s in all four CD4+ subsets.

Expressed TCRB transcripts were sequenced because the entire RNA isolate underwent reverse transcription. The repertoire was sequenced with immunoSEQ multiplex PCR; TCRdb's copy has only in-frame clones and lacks some. The sample lists more than 95,000 clones, 15% to 20% seen once, with roughly 2.6% in the top ten. The sample taken for sequencing was central memory CD4+ T cells from blood. Receptors originate from a man younger than 35 with type 1 diabetes.

This clone was found many times. This chain joins TRBV30 and TRBJ2-7; 7 bases line up with TRBD1. The CDR3 is 13 amino acids. V lost 0 bases and J lost 7; bases outside the gene matches: 6. The germline CDR1 and CDR2 sequences are GTSNPN and SVGIG (reference sequence). Written as DNA, the CDR3 is TGTGCCTGGAGTGTTAGGGGGCCGGGGGAGCAGTACTTC. Translated, it gives CAWSVRGPGEQYF.

The chain carries TRBV18 and TRBJ2-4; unclear D gene. CDR1 and CDR2 from the germline V gene are KGHSH and LQKENI. V lost 2 bases, J lost 5 bases, and 7 bases lay in between. This CDR3 has 13 residues. CDR3 protein: CASSPAGQNIQYF. The CDR3 bases are TGTGCCAGCTCACCAGCCGGGCAAAACATTCAGTACTTC.

This clone was recorded a few times. CDR3: CASSEYLLAGGDTQYF. CDR3 nucleotide sequence: TGTGCCAGCAGTGAATATCTACTAGCGGGGGGAGATACGCAGTATTTT. The V and J genes are TRBV25-1 and TRBJ2-3; TRBD2 aligns across 12 bases. V lost 0 bases to trimming and J lost 5 bases; unmatched junction nucleotides: 3. The CDR3 length is 16 residues. Germline lookup yields CDR1 MGHDK and CDR2 SYGVNS.

This clone was seen a single time. V usage is TRBV7-2 and J usage is TRBJ2-7; D remains ambiguous. In germline, CDR1 is SGHTA, CDR2 FQGNSA. The CDR3 has 14 residues. With 5 bases removed from V and 9 bases from J, the gap between germline ends came to 20 bases. Here the CDR3 DNA reads TGTGCCAGCAGCCTAGGCGCGTCTGAAATCGGGCAGTACTTC. It codes for CASSLGASEIGQYF.

In regard to this clone: The identical CDR3 is also encoded by other nucleotide sequences in the sample. The chain's CDR3 is CASSAGQNYGYTF. The CDR3 bases are TGTGCCAGCAGTGCCGGACAAAACTATGGCTACACCTTC. J is TRBJ1-2 and V is TRBV25-1, with D maybe TRBD1 (5 bases). The CDR3 totals 13 residues. Germline assignment: CDR1 MGHDK and CDR2 SYGVNS. Trimming shortened V by 4 bases and J by 2 bases, and 8 bases separated the two germline ends.

This clone is classed as medium-sized (0.01 to 0.1%). The V gene is TRBV2, the J gene TRBJ1-1, with 8 bases lining up with TRBD1. The germline CDR1 and CDR2 sequences are SNHLY and FYNNEI. The V segment lost 7 bases and the J segment 5 bases; nucleotides outside the gene matches: 6. There are 13 residues in the CDR3. The CDR3 here is CASNGQGTTEAFF. CDR3 nucleotides: TGTGCCAGCAATGGACAGGGAACGACTGAAGCTTTCTTT.

The chain uses TRBV2 and TRBJ2-5; 7 nucleotides align to TRBD1. This CDR3 is 13 amino acids long. V lost 8 bases, J lost 7 bases, and 10 bases stayed unmatched. Germline V gene sequence: CDR1 SNHLY, CDR2 FYNNEI. Here the CDR3 DNA reads TGTGCCAGCCGGGACAGCATCCAGGGGACCCAGTACTTC. Residues: CASRDSIQGTQYF. Using reference TRBV2 and TRBJ2-5 for the parts outside the CDR3, the full variable domain is EPEVTQTPSHQVTQMGQEVILRCVPISNHLYFYWYRQILGQKVEFLVSFYNNEISEKSEIFDDQFSVERPDGSNFTLKIRSTKLEDSAMYFCASRDSIQGTQYFGPGTRLLVL.

The J gene is TRBJ1-3, the V gene TRBV4-1, with D uncertain. Germline V gene sequence: CDR1 MGHRA, CDR2 YSYEKL. The CDR3 runs to 14 residues. Between the trimmed V and J ends, which lost 2 bases and 5 bases, there was a span of 10 bases. The CDR3 sequence: CASSQSSNRNTIYF. CDR3 coding DNA: TGCGCCAGCAGCCAAAGCAGTAACCGAAACACCATATATTTT.

The chain recombines TRBV27 with TRBJ2-7; TRBD1 matches 7 bases. Germline loops: CDR1 MNHEY, CDR2 SMNVEV (reference sequence). V shed 6 bases, J shed 0 bases, and the junction held 11 bases outside the gene matches. The CDR3 consists of 16 residues. CDR3 bases: TGTGCCAGCAGCCCCAATCGACAGGGATCCTCCTACGAGCAGTACTTC. Amino acids: CASSPNRQGSSYEQYF.

The chain employs TRBV5-1 and TRBJ2-5, with D possibly matching TRBD2 (5 bases). Germline CDR1 is SGHRS and CDR2 is YFSETQ. Trimming shortened V by 7 bases and J by 4 bases, and 20 bases separated the two germline ends. The CDR3 extends over 15 amino acids. The CDR3 DNA is TGCGCCAGCGTCCCCACGGGGAGTTCGGGAGAGACCCAGTACTTC. As protein: CASVPTGSSGETQYF. Combining the CDR3 with reference TRBV5-1 and TRBJ2-5 gives the whole variable domain KAGVTQTPRYLIKTRGQQVTLSCSPISGHRSVSWYQQTPGQGLQFLFEYFSETQRNKGNFPGRFSGRQFSNSRSEMNVSTLELGDSALYLCASVPTGSSGETQYFGPGTRLLVL.

V usage is TRBV7-9 and J usage is TRBJ2-3, with TRBD2 matching over 8 bases. Germline V gene data show CDR1 as SEHNR and CDR2 as FQNEAQ (reference sequence). The V and J ends lost 1 base and 6 bases, in that order; junction bases with no gene match: 6. The CDR3 consists of 15 residues. The CDR3 here is CASSLDGRAEDTQYF. The CDR3 nucleotides are TGTGCCAGCAGCTTAGACGGGAGGGCCGAGGATACGCAGTATTTT.

The J gene is TRBJ2-3, the V gene TRBV30; D is unresolved. The CDR3 spans 13 residues. Deletions cut 3 bases from V and 0 bases from J, with 7 bases between. CDR1 is GTSNPN and CDR2 is SVGIG in the germline V gene (reference sequence). This chain's CDR3 is CAWRTASTDTQYF. Written as DNA, the CDR3 is TGTGCCTGGAGGACGGCTAGCACAGATACGCAGTATTTT.

The CDR3 DNA reads TGTGCCAGCTCACCGTCGGCCAGGGGGCAGTTCTTC. Amino acids: CASSPSARGQFF. The chain carries TRBV18 and TRBJ2-1; D possibly corresponds to TRBD1 (6 bases). Germline V gene data show CDR1 as KGHSH and CDR2 as LQKENI. The CDR3 has 12 amino acids. V lost 3 bases and J lost 12, with 12 bases in between.

This sequence joins TRBV6-6 and TRBJ2-3; no firm D call. V lost 6 bases and J 5 bases, leaving 9 bases between the germline ends. CDR1 is MNHNY and CDR2 is SVGAGI in the germline V gene (reference sequence). This CDR3 has 12 amino acids. This CDR3 is CASSPSIDTQYF. The CDR3 DNA follows: TGTGCCAGCAGCCCATCTATAGATACGCAGTATTTT.

This sequence joins TRBV7-2 and TRBJ2-7; TRBD2 matches 7 bases. The ends lost 8 bases at V and 0 bases at J; junction bases unmatched: 13. The CDR3 sequence is 16 residues long. CDR1 is SGHTA and CDR2 is FQGNSA in the germline V gene. CDR3 nucleotides: TGTGCCAGCCCCCCGCCCCAAGCGGGGAACTCCTACGAGCAGTACTTC. Amino acid sequence: CASPPPQAGNSYEQYF.

This sequence joins TRBV9 and TRBJ2-5, with 7 bases fitting TRBD1. Unmatched junction bases numbered 5, after V lost 1 base and J lost 2 bases. Per the germline V gene, CDR1 is SGDLS and CDR2 is YYNGEE. The CDR3 spans 15 residues. The CDR3 coding sequence is TGTGCCAGCAGCGTACAGGGGGTCTCGCAAGAGACCCAGTACTTC. Translating gives CASSVQGVSQETQYF.

The chain employs TRBV5-6 and TRBJ2-3; 7 bases agree with TRBD2. The CDR3 length is 18 residues. V shed 1 base, J shed 2 bases, and the junction held 13 bases outside the gene matches. Germline-derived CDR1 and CDR2 are SGHDT and YYEEEE. CDR3 nucleotides: TGTGCCAGCAGCTTGCTAGCGGACCGCTACTACGACACAGATACGCAGTATTTT. Encoded protein: CASSLLADRYYDTDTQYF.

The chain has TRBV28 and TRBJ2-7; D not resolved. There are 14 residues in the CDR3. Trimming cost V 2 bases and J 0 bases, with 8 bases left between them. Germline V gene sequence: CDR1 MDHEN, CDR2 SYDVKM. The CDR3 spells CASSLARFSYEQYF. In DNA form, the CDR3 reads TGTGCCAGCAGTTTAGCACGGTTCTCCTACGAGCAGTACTTC.

This clone was found a few times. The chain is built from TRBV9 and TRBJ1-2; unclear D gene. Germline CDR1 reads SGDLS; CDR2 reads YYNGEE. This CDR3 has 15 residues. The V and J ends lost 0 bases and 5 bases respectively, with 14 bases between them. The CDR3 here is CASSVDPGPDYGYTF. As DNA, the CDR3 is TGTGCCAGCAGCGTAGACCCCGGTCCAGATTATGGCTACACCTTC.

Notes on this clone: Other DNA sequences in this sample translate to the same CDR3. The chain recombines TRBV5-4 with TRBJ2-5, with D uncertain. Germline values: CDR1 SGHNT, CDR2 YYREEE (reference sequence). The CDR3 extends over 12 amino acids. Between the trimmed V and J ends, which lost 4 bases and 5 bases, there was a span of 9 bases. CDR3 amino acids: CASSLGRETQYF. The CDR3, as DNA: TGTGCCAGCAGCCTCGGAAGGGAGACCCAGTACTTC.

Many counts were recorded for this clone. Other nucleotide sequences from this sample produce the same CDR3. V is TRBV7-9 and J is TRBJ1-1; D gene ambiguous. The CDR3 totals 12 residues. Germline V lookup: CDR1 SEHNR, CDR2 FQNEAQ (reference sequence). The V and J ends lost 1 base and 4 bases respectively, with 4 bases between them. Written as DNA, the CDR3 is TGTGCCAGCAGCTTAGTAGTCACTGAAGCTTTCTTT. It encodes CASSLVVTEAFF.

This sequence joins TRBV7-2 and TRBJ2-5; 7 nucleotides agree with TRBD2. The CDR3 loop spans 15 amino acids. Germline CDR1 and CDR2: SGHTA and FQGNSA. V lost 2 bases and J lost 0; bases outside the gene matches: 3. CDR3 in amino acids: CASSLNGGNQETQYF. CDR3 bases: TGTGCCAGCAGCTTAAACGGGGGGAACCAAGAGACCCAGTACTTC.

There are a few counts of this clone. The sample contains more than one DNA sequence encoding this CDR3. CDR3 amino acids: CASSAQGQGQETQYF. The CDR3 region has the DNA TGTGCCAGCAGTGCCCAGGGACAGGGACAAGAGACCCAGTACTTC. V gene TRBV6-5 combines with J gene TRBJ2-5, with 9 bases identical to TRBD1. CDR1 MNHEY and CDR2 SVGAGI come from the germline V gene. V lost 5 bases to trimming and J lost 2 bases; unmatched junction nucleotides: 6. This CDR3 contains 15 residues.

This clone was observed a few times. The gene calls are TRBV11-2 and TRBJ2-1; a possible D gene is TRBD2 (5 bases). The CDR3 consists of 14 residues. Germline-derived CDR1 and CDR2 are SGHAT and FQNNGV. The V end lost 9 bases, the J end lost 5 bases, and 17 bases lay between the germline ends. The CDR3 DNA sequence: TGTGCCAGTCTCCCCGTGAGAGGGAACAATGAGCAGTTCTTC. This translates into CASLPVRGNNEQFF.

The table lists this clone with a few counts. Other DNA sequences in this sample translate to the same CDR3. The chain couples TRBV4-3 to TRBJ2-7; D gene uncertain. This CDR3 is 13 amino acids long. Trimming took 0 bases from V and 7 from J, leaving 10 bases between them. Germline V gene data show CDR1 as LGHNA and CDR2 as YSLEER. The CDR3 protein is CASSQDRVGEQYF. Written as DNA, the CDR3 is TGCGCCAGCAGCCAAGATCGGGTAGGGGAGCAGTACTTC.

The V and J genes are TRBV11-2 and TRBJ2-5; perhaps TRBD1 as D (6 bases). This CDR3 spans 13 amino acids. Trimming pared 7 bases from V and 3 bases from J, leaving 12 bases between. Germline V lookup: CDR1 SGHAT, CDR2 FQNNGV. The CDR3 region has the DNA TGTGCCAGCATCCCACAGGGAAAAGAGACCCAGTACTTC. Encoded protein: CASIPQGKETQYF.

This clone was counted a few times. CDR3 in amino acids: CASSLGTSGTDTQYF. The DNA for the CDR3 is TGTGCCAGCAGCCTAGGGACTAGCGGCACAGATACGCAGTATTTT. The rearrangement joins TRBV7-2 to TRBJ2-3, with 10 bases fitting TRBD2. The V segment lost 5 bases and the J segment 1 base; nucleotides outside the gene matches: 3. The germline V gene encodes CDR1 SGHTA and CDR2 FQGNSA. The CDR3 contains 15 residues. Complete variable domain (other parts from reference TRBV7-2 and TRBJ2-3): GAGVSQSPSNKVTEKGKDVELRCDPISGHTALYWYRQSLGQGLEFLIYFQGNSAPDKSGLPSDRFSAERTGGSVSTLTIQRTQQEDSAVYLCASSLGTSGTDTQYFGPGTRLTVL.

This chain connects TRBV5-8 to TRBJ2-7; 14 bases match TRBD2. CDR3 size: 18 residues. Germline lookup yields CDR1 SGHTS and CDR2 YDEGEE. J was trimmed by 2 bases and V by 0 bases; bases with no gene match: 7. The CDR3 sequence is CASSLVEPGLAGAYEQYF. CDR3 coding DNA: TGTGCCAGCAGCTTGGTAGAGCCGGGACTAGCGGGAGCCTACGAGCAGTACTTC.